The rows below give T cell receptor beta chains drawn from one sample of a study of T-cell reconstitution after alpha-beta-depleted transplantation in children. TCRdb re-called the PCR reads through MiXCR, storing one row per CDR3 protein. This table has fewer than 550,000 distinct CDR3 sequences, about 11% appearing once. The material sequenced was PBMCs, taken before TCRalphabeta/CD19-depleted stem cell transplant. The origin of the receptors is a child under 10 years old with inherited bone marrow failure, due to receive a stem cell transplant. CDR3s include the opening cysteine and the closing phenylalanine or tryptophan. D genes are given only for firm matches. Clone sizes are given selectively: once, few, many, or a class where the clone is expanded.

D gene,V gene,J gene,clone size,CDR3 DNA,CDR3 protein
.,TRBV7-2,TRBJ1-4,many,TGTGCCAGCAGCTTAGGGGGCAATGTGGGTGAAAAACTGTTTTTT,CASSLGGNVGEKLFF
TRBD2,TRBV29-1,TRBJ2-3,many,TGCAGCGCCCTCGGAGCGGGAGGGCCAGATACGCAGTATTTT,CSALGAGGPDTQYF
.,TRBV4-2,TRBJ1-2,many,TGTGCCAGCAGCCAAGATCCGTTTCCGTCGTCAGGCTACACCTTC,CASSQDPFPSSGYTF
.,TRBV12-3/TRBV12-4,TRBJ1-4,many,TGTGCCAGCAGTCCCGATCCCGACGCCGCCGGGGGTCTGTTTTTT,CASSPDPDAAGGLFF
.,TRBV4-3,TRBJ2-1,many,TGCGCCAGCAGCCATGGGGTGGGTGAGCAGTTCTTC,CASSHGVGEQFF
TRBD1,TRBV29-1,TRBJ1-5,few,TGCAGCGTTGGGGGGACAGGGGGTAACGATCAGCCCCAGCATTTT,CSVGGTGGNDQPQHF
TRBD2,TRBV7-2,TRBJ2-3,few,TGTGCCAGCAGCTTAGTTCTAGCGGGCGCAGATACGCAGTATTTT,CASSLVLAGADTQYF
TRBD2,TRBV11-2,TRBJ2-1,many,TGTGCCAGCAGTTTCACTAGCGGGATGTACAATGAGCAGTTCTTC,CASSFTSGMYNEQFF
TRBD2,TRBV6-2/TRBV6-3,TRBJ2-1,once,TGTGCCAGCAGTTACGCCCCACTAGCGGGAGGGCGGGTCAATGAGCAGTTCTTC,CASSYAPLAGGRVNEQFF
TRBD2,TRBV7-9,TRBJ2-2,many,TGTGCCAGCAGCCAAGGACTAGCGCCCAACACCGGGGAGCTGTTTTTT,CASSQGLAPNTGELFF
.,TRBV27,TRBJ2-7,many,TGTGCCAGCAGTCCCTGGGGTAACGAGCAGTACTTC,CASSPWGNEQYF
TRBD2,TRBV28,TRBJ2-2,.,TGTGCCGTAGGGACTAGCGGGAACACCGGGGAGCTGTTTTTT,CAVGTSGNTGELFF
.,TRBV4-3,TRBJ1-2,many,TGCGCCAGCAGCCAGGGAGGGTCTAACTATGGCTACACCTTC,CASSQGGSNYGYTF
.,TRBV4-3,TRBJ2-1,many,TGCGCCAGCAGCCAAAATCCGAATGAGCAGTTCTTC,CASSQNPNEQFF
TRBD1,TRBV6-1,TRBJ1-2,many,TGTGCCAGCAGTAAAAACACAGGGGGCCTCTATGGCTACACCTTC,CASSKNTGGLYGYTF
.,TRBV7-2,TRBJ2-4,many,TGTGCCAGCAGCTTAAATTTGGGGTTCAAAAACATTCAGTACTTC,CASSLNLGFKNIQYF
.,TRBV28,TRBJ2-1,many,TGTGCCAGCAGTTTGAGGCAAAGACTGGGTAATGAGCAGTTCTTC,CASSLRQRLGNEQFF
.,TRBV7-2,TRBJ1-2,.,TGTGCCAGCAGCTTAATTACCCGACAGACCTATGGCTACACCTTC,CASSLITRQTYGYTF
.,TRBV10-3,TRBJ1-2,.,TGTGCCATCAGTGAGTTAGACCTATCCAGCGGCTACACCTTC,CAISELDLSSGYTF
.,TRBV21-1,TRBJ2-5,few,TGTGCCAGCAGCCCCCCGACAGGGAACCAAGAGACCCAGTACTTC,CASSPPTGNQETQYF
TRBD2,TRBV12-3/TRBV12-4,TRBJ2-1,many,TGTGCCAGCAGTTTAACTAGCGCGTACAATGAGCAGTTCTTC,CASSLTSAYNEQFF
.,TRBV11-2,TRBJ2-7,many,TGTGCCAGCAGCTTAGTCTGGTGGGATCCTACCTACGAGCAGTACTTC,CASSLVWWDPTYEQYF
.,TRBV27,TRBJ2-1,.,TGTGCCAGCGGAGGGGGATACAATGAGCAGTTCTTC,CASGGGYNEQFF
.,TRBV7-2,TRBJ2-2,many,TGTGCCAGCAGCTTAGAGTGGGTGAGGGGGGAGCTGTTTTTT,CASSLEWVRGELFF
.,TRBV7-2,TRBJ2-2,few,TGTGCCAGCAGCTTTCTATTACAGGGAGCGGGGACCGGGGAGCTGTTTTTT,CASSFLLQGAGTGELFF
.,TRBV20-1,TRBJ2-1,many,TGCAGTGCTAGAGATACCCAACATCGTCTGTTCTTC,CSARDTQHRLFF
.,TRBV25-1,TRBJ1-2,many,TGTGCCAGCAGTTGGGCGGACAGCTATGGCTACACCTTC,CASSWADSYGYTF
TRBD2,TRBV10-3,TRBJ2-3,many,TGTGCCATCAGTGAGTCGGGACTAGCGGGAGAGACAGATACGCAGTATTTT,CAISESGLAGETDTQYF
.,TRBV30,TRBJ2-7,many,TGTGCCTGGAGTCTACTTATACCGGGACAGCAGTACTTC,CAWSLLIPGQQYF
.,TRBV7-8,TRBJ2-1,many,TGTGCCAGCAGCTTGACTAGGAACAATGAGCAGTTCTTC,CASSLTRNNEQFF
TRBD2,TRBV4-2,TRBJ2-7,many,TGTGCCAGCAGCCAGGACCCCTTGACTAGCGGGAGATCCTACGAGCAGTACTTC,CASSQDPLTSGRSYEQYF
TRBD1,TRBV4-3,TRBJ1-1,many,TGCGCCAGCAGCCCTTACTCGACAGGGGGCACTGAAGCTTTCTTT,CASSPYSTGGTEAFF
.,TRBV4-3,TRBJ1-2,.,TGCGCCAGCAGCCAAGATTGGGGGGGACGGGACTATGGCTACACCTTC,CASSQDWGGRDYGYTF
TRBD1,TRBV7-2,TRBJ1-1,many,TGTGCCAGCAGCACGAAGACAGGGGCCACTGAAGCTTTCTTT,CASSTKTGATEAFF
.,TRBV20-1,TRBJ1-1,many,TGCAGTGCTAGTTCCGGACTGAACACTGAAGCTTTCTTT,CSASSGLNTEAFF
.,TRBV15,TRBJ2-7,many,TGTGCCACCAGCACCTCCCAGGCCGCCTACGAGCAGTACTTC,CATSTSQAAYEQYF
.,TRBV6-1,TRBJ1-6,many,TGTGCCAGCTCCTTCAGAGGGCAGAGCTCCTATAATTCACCCCTCCACTTT,CASSFRGQSSYNSPLHF
.,TRBV12-3/TRBV12-4,TRBJ2-5,many,TGTGCCAGCAGTAAGACGAGTTGGGAGACCCAGTACTTC,CASSKTSWETQYF
.,TRBV12-3/TRBV12-4,TRBJ1-2,many,TGTGCCAGCAGTCGGATTGCTAACTATGGCTACACCTTC,CASSRIANYGYTF
.,TRBV7-2,TRBJ2-7,many,TGTGCCAGCAGCTTAAATCGGGGGGCCGCCTACGAGCAGTACTTC,CASSLNRGAAYEQYF
TRBD2,TRBV18,TRBJ2-1,.,TGTGCCAGCTCACCACACGGACTAGCGGGTTCATCCTACAATGAGCAGTTCTTC,CASSPHGLAGSSYNEQFF
.,TRBV20-1,TRBJ2-1,.,TGCAGTGCTAGAGAGTTAACGGTTGCTAGCAATGAGCAGTTCTTC,CSARELTVASNEQFF
.,TRBV24-1,TRBJ1-3,many,TGTGCCACCAGTGATTACAGACGCCCACCCCGGATTTTATATTTT,CATSDYRRPPRILYF
TRBD1,TRBV2,TRBJ2-7,many,TGTGCCAGCAGTGTCCAGGGGGCCGCCTACGAGCAGTACTTC,CASSVQGAAYEQYF
TRBD1,TRBV28,TRBJ1-5,.,TGTGCCAGCAGTTTATGGGCAGGGGGCGCGGGTCAGCCCCAGCATTTT,CASSLWAGGAGQPQHF
.,TRBV7-9,TRBJ2-3,many,TGTGCCAGCAGCTCCAGGCAGGGCAGCACAGATACGCAGTATTTT,CASSSRQGSTDTQYF
.,TRBV12-3/TRBV12-4,TRBJ2-1,.,TGTGCCACCACAGACGGTAGCACAGGCCCCTGGGAGAAGTTCTTC,CATTDGSTGPWEKFF
TRBD1,TRBV5-1,TRBJ2-7,many,TGCGCCAGCAGCTTGGGGGACAGGTACGGCTACGAGCAGTACTTC,CASSLGDRYGYEQYF
.,TRBV6-5,TRBJ2-3,many,TGTGCCAGCAGTTACTCGGATAGCCGCTACACAGATACGCAGTATTTT,CASSYSDSRYTDTQYF
.,TRBV25-1,TRBJ2-1,many,TGTGCCAGCAGTGAAATCGGGACTTACAATGAGCAGTTCTTC,CASSEIGTYNEQFF
.,TRBV6-5,TRBJ1-3,many,TGTGCCAGCAGTTACGAGAGCTCTGGAAACACCATATATTTT,CASSYESSGNTIYF
.,TRBV7-2,TRBJ2-2,many,TGTGCCAGCAGCTTAGGAGGCGGCGGGGAGCTGTTTTTT,CASSLGGGGELFF
TRBD1,TRBV7-8,TRBJ1-4,many,TGTGCCAGCAGCTTATCGGCAGGGGGCCAGGGAAAACTGTTTTTT,CASSLSAGGQGKLFF
.,TRBV4-3,TRBJ2-5,many,TGCGCCAGCAGCCAAGATCGGGGACGCACCAAGACCCAGTACTTC,CASSQDRGRTKTQYF
.,TRBV29-1,TRBJ2-5,many,TGCAGCGGTCGACAGGCACAAGAGACCCAGTACTTC,CSGRQAQETQYF
TRBD2,TRBV2,TRBJ2-1,.,TGTGCCAGCAGTCGACCTAGCGGCTACAATGAGCAGTTCTTC,CASSRPSGYNEQFF
TRBD1,TRBV11-2,TRBJ2-3,many,TGTGCCAGCAGCTGGGACAGGGATACGCAGTATTTT,CASSWDRDTQYF
TRBD1,TRBV3-1,TRBJ2-2,many,TGTGCCAGCAGCCAAGAAGACAGGGACACCGGGGAGCTGTTTTTT,CASSQEDRDTGELFF
.,TRBV15,TRBJ1-2,.,TGTGCCACCAGCAGAGATCTCTATGGCTACACCTTC,CATSRDLYGYTF